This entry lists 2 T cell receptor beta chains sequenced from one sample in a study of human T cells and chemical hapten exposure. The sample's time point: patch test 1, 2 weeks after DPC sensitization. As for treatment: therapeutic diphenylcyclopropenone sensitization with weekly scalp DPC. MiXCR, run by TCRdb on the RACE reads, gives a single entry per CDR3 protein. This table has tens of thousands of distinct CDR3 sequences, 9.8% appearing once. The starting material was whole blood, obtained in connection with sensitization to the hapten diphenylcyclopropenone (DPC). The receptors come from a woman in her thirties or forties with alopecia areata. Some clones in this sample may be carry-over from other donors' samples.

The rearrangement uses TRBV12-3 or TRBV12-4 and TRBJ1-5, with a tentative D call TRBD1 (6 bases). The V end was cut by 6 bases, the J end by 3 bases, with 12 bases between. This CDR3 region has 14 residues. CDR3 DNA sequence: TGTGCCAGCAGCCTCGCAGGGGACAATCAGCCCCAGCATTTT. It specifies CASSLAGDNQPQHF.

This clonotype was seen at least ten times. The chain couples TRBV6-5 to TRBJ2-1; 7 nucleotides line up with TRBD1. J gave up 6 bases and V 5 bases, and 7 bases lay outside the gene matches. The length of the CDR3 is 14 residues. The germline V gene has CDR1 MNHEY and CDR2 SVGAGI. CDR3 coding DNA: TGTGCCAGCAGTCTTTTCGGGACAGTCAATGAGCAGTTCTTC. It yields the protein CASSLFGTVNEQFF.